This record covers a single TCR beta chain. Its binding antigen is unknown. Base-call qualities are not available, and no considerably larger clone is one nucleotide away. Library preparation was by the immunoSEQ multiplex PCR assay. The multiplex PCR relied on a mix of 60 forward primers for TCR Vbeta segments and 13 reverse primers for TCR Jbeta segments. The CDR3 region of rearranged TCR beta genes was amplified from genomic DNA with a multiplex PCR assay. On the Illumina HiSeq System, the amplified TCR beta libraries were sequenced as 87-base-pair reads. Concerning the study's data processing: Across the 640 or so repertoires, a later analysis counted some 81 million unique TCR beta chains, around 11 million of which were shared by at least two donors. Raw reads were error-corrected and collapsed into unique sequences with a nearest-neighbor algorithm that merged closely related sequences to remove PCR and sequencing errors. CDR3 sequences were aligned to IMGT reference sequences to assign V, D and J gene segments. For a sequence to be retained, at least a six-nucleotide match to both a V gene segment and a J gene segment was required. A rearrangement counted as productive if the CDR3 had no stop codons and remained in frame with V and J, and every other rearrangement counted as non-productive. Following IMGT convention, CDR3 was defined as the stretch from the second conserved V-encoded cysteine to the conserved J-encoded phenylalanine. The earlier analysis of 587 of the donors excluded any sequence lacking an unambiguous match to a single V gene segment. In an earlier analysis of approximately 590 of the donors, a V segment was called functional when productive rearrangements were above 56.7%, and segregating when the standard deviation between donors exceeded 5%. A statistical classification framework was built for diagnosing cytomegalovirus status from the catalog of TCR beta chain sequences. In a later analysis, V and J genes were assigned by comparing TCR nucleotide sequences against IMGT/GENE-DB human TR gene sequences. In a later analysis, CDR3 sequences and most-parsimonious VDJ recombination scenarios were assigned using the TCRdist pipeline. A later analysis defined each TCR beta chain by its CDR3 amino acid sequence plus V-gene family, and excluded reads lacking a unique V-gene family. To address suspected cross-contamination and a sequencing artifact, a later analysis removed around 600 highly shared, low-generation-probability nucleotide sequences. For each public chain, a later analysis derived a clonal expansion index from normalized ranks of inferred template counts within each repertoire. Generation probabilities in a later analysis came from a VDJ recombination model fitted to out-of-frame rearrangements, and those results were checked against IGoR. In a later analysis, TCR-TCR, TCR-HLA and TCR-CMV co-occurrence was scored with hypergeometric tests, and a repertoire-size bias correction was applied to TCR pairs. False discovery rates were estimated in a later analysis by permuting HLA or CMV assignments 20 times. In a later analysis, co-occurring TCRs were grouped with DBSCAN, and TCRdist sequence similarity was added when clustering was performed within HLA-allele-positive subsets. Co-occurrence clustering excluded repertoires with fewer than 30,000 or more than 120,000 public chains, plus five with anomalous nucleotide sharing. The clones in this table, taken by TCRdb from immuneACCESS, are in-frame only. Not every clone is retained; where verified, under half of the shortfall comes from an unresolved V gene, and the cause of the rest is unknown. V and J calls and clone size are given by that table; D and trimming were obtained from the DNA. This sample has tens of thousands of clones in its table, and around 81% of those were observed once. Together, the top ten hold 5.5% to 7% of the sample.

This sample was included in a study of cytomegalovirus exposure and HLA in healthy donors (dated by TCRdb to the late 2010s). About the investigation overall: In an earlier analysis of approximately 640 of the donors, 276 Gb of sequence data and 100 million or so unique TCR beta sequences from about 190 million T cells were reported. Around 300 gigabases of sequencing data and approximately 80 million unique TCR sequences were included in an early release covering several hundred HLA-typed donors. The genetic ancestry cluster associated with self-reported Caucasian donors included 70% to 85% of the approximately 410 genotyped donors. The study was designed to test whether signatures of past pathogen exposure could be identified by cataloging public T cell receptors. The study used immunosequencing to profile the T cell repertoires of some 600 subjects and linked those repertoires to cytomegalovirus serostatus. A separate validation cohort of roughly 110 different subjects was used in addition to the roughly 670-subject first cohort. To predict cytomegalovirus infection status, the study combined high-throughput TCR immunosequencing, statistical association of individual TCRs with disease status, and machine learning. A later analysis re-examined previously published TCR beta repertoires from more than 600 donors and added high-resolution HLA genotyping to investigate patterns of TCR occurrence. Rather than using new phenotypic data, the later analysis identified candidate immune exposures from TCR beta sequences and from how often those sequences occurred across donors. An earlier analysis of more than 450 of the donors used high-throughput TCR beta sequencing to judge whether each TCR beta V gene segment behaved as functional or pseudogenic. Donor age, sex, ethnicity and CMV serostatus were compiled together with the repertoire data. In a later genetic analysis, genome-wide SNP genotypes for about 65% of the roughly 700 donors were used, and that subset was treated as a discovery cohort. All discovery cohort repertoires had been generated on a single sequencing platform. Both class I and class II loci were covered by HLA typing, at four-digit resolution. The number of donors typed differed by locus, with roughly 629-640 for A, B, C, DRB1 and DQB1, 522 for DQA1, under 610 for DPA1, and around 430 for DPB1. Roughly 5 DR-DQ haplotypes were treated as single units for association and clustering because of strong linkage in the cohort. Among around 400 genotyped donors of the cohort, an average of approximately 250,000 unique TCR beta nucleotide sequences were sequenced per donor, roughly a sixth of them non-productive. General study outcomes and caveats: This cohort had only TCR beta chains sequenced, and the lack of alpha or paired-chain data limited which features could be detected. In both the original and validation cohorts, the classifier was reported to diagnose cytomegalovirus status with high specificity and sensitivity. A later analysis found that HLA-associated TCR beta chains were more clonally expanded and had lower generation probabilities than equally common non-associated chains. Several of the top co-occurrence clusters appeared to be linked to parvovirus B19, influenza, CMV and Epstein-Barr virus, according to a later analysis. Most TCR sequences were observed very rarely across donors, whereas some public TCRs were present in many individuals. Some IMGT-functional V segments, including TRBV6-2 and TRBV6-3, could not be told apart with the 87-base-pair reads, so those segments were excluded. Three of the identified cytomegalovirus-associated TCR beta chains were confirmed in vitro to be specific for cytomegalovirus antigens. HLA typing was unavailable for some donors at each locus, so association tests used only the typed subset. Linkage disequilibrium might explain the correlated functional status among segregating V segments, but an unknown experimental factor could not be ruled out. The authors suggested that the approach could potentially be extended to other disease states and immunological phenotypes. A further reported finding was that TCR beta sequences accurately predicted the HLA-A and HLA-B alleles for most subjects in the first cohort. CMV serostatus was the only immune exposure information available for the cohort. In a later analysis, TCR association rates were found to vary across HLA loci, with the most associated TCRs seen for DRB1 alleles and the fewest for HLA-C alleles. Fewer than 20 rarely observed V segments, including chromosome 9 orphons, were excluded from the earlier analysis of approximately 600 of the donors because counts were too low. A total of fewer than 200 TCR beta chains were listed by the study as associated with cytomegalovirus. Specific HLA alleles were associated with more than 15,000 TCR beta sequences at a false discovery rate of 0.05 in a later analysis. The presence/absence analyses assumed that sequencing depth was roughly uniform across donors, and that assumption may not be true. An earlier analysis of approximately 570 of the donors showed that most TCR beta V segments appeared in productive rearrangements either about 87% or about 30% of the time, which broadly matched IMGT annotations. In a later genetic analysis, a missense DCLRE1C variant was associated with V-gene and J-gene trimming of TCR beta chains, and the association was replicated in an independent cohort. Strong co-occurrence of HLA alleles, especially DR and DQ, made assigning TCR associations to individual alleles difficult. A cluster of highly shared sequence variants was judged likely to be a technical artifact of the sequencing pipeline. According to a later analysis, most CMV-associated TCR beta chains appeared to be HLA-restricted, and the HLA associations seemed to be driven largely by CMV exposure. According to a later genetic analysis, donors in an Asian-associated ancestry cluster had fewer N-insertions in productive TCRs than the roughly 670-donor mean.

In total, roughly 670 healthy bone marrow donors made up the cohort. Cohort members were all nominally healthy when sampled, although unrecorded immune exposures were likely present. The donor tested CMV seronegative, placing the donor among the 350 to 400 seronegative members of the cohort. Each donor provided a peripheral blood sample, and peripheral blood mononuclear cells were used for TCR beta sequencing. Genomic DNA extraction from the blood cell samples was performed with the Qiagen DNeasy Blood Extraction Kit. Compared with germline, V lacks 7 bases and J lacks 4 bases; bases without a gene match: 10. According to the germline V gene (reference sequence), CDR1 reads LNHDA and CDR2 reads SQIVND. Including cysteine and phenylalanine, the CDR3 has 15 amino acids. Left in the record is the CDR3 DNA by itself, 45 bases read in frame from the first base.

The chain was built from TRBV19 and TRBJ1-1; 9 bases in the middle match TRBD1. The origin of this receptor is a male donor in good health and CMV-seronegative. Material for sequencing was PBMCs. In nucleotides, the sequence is TGTGCCAGTAAGATGACAGGGGGTTTGGGCACTGAAGCTTTCTTT. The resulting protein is CASKMTGGLGTEAFF.